This T cell receptor (beta chain) was sequenced in a study of identical twins. The CDR3 covers 14 residues. The V gene's germline CDR1 is KGHSH and CDR2 LQKENI. The V end was cut by 2 bases, the J end by 2 bases, with 10 bases between. Among all donors, each was a healthy Caucasian. TCRdb re-derived calls from the 5' RACE reads in MiXCR, one entry per CDR3 protein. The repertoire holds 450,000 or so distinct CDR3 sequences, with 24% as singletons. The same sample was also used in a study of T cells expressing NK-cell markers. Turning to that study: HCMV serostatus: most of the eight sequenced donors positive, one negative.

The chain joins TRBV18 to TRBJ2-7; possibly TRBD1 for D (6 bases). Specimen: CD4+ T cells sorted from blood. This TCR came from a woman aged 18-29 years in good health. The CDR3, as DNA: TGTGCCAGCTCACCAACGACAGGTCCCTACGAGCAGTACTTC. Translated, it gives CASSPTTGPYEQYF.